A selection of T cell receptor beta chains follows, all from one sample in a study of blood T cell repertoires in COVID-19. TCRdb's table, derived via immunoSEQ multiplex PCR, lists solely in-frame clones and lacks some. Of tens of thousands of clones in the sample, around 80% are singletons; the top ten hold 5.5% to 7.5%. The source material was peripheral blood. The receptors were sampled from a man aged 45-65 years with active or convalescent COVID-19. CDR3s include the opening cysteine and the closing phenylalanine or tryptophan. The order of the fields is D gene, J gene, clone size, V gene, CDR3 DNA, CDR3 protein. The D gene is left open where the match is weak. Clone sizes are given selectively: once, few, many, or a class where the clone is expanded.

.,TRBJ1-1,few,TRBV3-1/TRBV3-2,TGTGCCAGCAGCCAACTGGGAGCTGAAGCTTTCTTT,CASSQLGAEAFF
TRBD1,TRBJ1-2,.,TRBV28,TGTGCCAGCAGTGGGGACAGGTGGGGCTATGGCTACACCTTC,CASSGDRWGYGYTF
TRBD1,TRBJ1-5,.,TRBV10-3,TGTGCCATTTCGGACAGGGCGAATCAGCCCCAGCATTTT,CAISDRANQPQHF
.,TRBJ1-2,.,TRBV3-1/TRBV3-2,TGTGCCAGCAGCCAGGGCTTGGGGGCGACTAACTATGGCTACACCTTC,CASSQGLGATNYGYTF
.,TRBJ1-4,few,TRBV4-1,TGCGCCAGCACCCAACAGGGTCTTAATGAAAAACTGTTTTTT,CASTQQGLNEKLFF
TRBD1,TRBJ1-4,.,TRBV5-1,TGCGCCAGCAGCGGGGGACAGATGAATGAAAAACTGTTTTTT,CASSGGQMNEKLFF
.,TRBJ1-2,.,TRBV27,TGTGCCACCGACCAAAAACTTCCGGGGGCCTTC,CATDQKLPGAF
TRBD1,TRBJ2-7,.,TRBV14,TGTGCCAGCAGCCCCAGACAGGGGGCAGCCTACGAGCAGTACTTC,CASSPRQGAAYEQYF
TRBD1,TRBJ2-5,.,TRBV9,TGTGCCAGCAGCGTGGTCGGGACAGCCGGAGAGACCCAGTACTTC,CASSVVGTAGETQYF
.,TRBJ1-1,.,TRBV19,TGTGCCAGTAGTCGGGAGAGGGGGAACACTGAAGCTTTCTTT,CASSRERGNTEAFF
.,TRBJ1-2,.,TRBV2,TGTGCCAGCAGGGAGTCACGCGGAGGCTACACCTTC,CASRESRGGYTF
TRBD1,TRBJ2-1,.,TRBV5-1,TGCGCCAGCAGCTTGGGGGGATACAGGGGCACAAACAATGAGCAGTTCTTC,CASSLGGYRGTNNEQFF
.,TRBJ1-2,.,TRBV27,TGTGCCAGCGCCTCCCAGCGGGCAGACAGCGGCTACACCTTC,CASASQRADSGYTF
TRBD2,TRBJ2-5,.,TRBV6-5,TGTGCCAGCGCCCAAAGCGGGGTCAGAACGGAGACCCAGTACTTC,CASAQSGVRTETQYF
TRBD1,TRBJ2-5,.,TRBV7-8,TGTGCCAGCAGCTTACCGGGACAGGGCTGGGAGACCCAGTACTTC,CASSLPGQGWETQYF
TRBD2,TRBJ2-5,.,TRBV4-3,TGCGCCAGCAGCCAAGAAATTACGGGGGCGGGGGGGCAGGAGACCCAGTACTTC,CASSQEITGAGGQETQYF
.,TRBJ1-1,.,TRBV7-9,TGTGCCAGCAGGCAAACAAGAGACGGCGGGGCGGGCACTGAAGCTTTCTTT,CASRQTRDGGAGTEAFF
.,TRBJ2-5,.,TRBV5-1,TGCGCCAGCAGCTTGGCAGGGTTGGGAAAAGAGACCCAGTACTTC,CASSLAGLGKETQYF
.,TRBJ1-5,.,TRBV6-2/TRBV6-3,TGTGCCAGCAGTTACGCCGACAGAGATCAGCCCCAGCATTTT,CASSYADRDQPQHF
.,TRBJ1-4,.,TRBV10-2,TGCGCCAGCAGTGGCTCACAGGGTTTCGAAAAACTGTTTTTT,CASSGSQGFEKLFF
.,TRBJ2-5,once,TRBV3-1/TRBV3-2,TGTGCCAGCAGCCAAGATTCGGGGGTCTGGCAAGAGACCCAGTACTTC,CASSQDSGVWQETQYF
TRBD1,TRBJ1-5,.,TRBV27,TGTGCCAGCAGACGGACAGGGGGAAGTCAGCCCCAGCATTTT,CASRRTGGSQPQHF
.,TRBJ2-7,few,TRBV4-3,TGCGCCAGCAGCCAAGCCGGCTACGAGCAGTACTTC,CASSQAGYEQYF
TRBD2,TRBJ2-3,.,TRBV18,TGTGCCAGCTCACCAACTAGCGTTGTAGATACGCAGTATTTT,CASSPTSVVDTQYF
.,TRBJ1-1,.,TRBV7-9,TGTGCCAGCGTCGAGGAGAAGAACACTGAAGCTTTCTTT,CASVEEKNTEAFF
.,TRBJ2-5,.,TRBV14,TGTGCCAGCAGCGCACAGGGATGGGAGACCCAGTACTTC,CASSAQGWETQYF
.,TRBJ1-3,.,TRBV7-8,TGTGCCAGCAGCTTTCCGGGTTCTGGAAACACCATATATTTT,CASSFPGSGNTIYF
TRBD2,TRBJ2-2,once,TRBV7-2,TGTGCCAGCTCAAATAGCGGGGGGGCCGGGGAGCTGTTTTTT,CASSNSGGAGELFF
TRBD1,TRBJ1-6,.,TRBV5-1,TGCGCCAGCAGCTTGGCGACAGGGGCTCATTCACCCCTCCACTTT,CASSLATGAHSPLHF
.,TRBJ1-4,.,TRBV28,TGTGCCAGCAGTTTTGCCCGGGTTGAAAAACTGTTTTTT,CASSFARVEKLFF
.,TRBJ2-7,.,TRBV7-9,TGTGCCAGCAGCTTAGCGGACAGTCCGACCTACGAGCAGTACTTC,CASSLADSPTYEQYF